This entry lists 13 T cell receptor beta chains sequenced from one sample in a study of T cell responses to AZD1222 COVID-19 vaccine (dated by TCRdb to the early 2020s). The library was produced with the immunoSEQ multiplex PCR assay. Held by TCRdb, this immuneACCESS table contains in-frame sequences only and omits some clones. Under half of the omission traces to an unresolved V gene where checked; the cause of the rest is unknown. This sample lists fewer than 150,000 clones; over 80% were detected once. The ten largest clonotypes hold around 6.5% of the sample. The time point label, read with the paper, signifies: about 28 days (+/-7) after the second vaccine dose. Here the sequenced sample was peripheral blood, taken 28 days after the second AZD1222 dose. Source of these receptors: an adult who received the AZD1222 COVID-19 vaccine.

The V gene is TRBV5-1, the J gene TRBJ1-3, with D perhaps TRBD1 (6 bases). Germline V lookup: CDR1 SGHRS, CDR2 YFSETQ. The CDR3 totals 16 residues. V was cut by 2 bases and J by 3 bases, with 15 bases left in between. CDR3 nucleotides: TGCGCCAGCAGCTTTGGAAACGGGGGCTTTGGAAACACCATATATTTT. Residues: CASSFGNGGFGNTIYF.

The chain joins TRBV2 to TRBJ1-5; D is undetermined. The germline V gene encodes CDR1 SNHLY and CDR2 FYNNEI. The V gene lost 2 bases and the J gene lost 6 bases, with 8 bases spanning the gap. The CDR3 contains 13 residues. The CDR3 sequence is CASSELPGQPQHF. The CDR3 nucleotides read TGTGCCAGCAGTGAACTGCCAGGTCAGCCCCAGCATTTT. Drawing the rest from reference TRBV2 and TRBJ1-5, the complete variable domain is EPEVTQTPSHQVTQMGQEVILRCVPISNHLYFYWYRQILGQKVEFLVSFYNNEISEKSEIFDDQFSVERPDGSNFTLKIRSTKLEDSAMYFCASSELPGQPQHFGDGTRLSIL.

This rearrangement joins TRBV18 to TRBJ1-2; perhaps TRBD1 as D (5 bases). Germline CDR1 and CDR2: KGHSH and LQKENI. The CDR3 extends over 14 amino acids. Trimming took 5 bases from V and 0 from J, leaving 10 bases between them. The CDR3 here is CASSSGPSNYGYTF. The CDR3 bases are TGTGCCAGCTCATCGGGACCGTCTAACTATGGCTACACCTTC. Full variable domain (missing parts from reference TRBV18 and TRBJ1-2): NAGVMQNPRHLVRRRGQEARLRCSPMKGHSHVYWYRQLPEEGLKFMVYLQKENIIDESGMPKERFSAEFPKEGPSILRIQQVVRGDSAAYFCASSSGPSNYGYTFGSGTRLTVV.

The rearrangement links TRBV12-3 or TRBV12-4 to TRBJ2-3, with D possibly TRBD1 on 5 matching bases. Trimming pared 3 bases from V and 2 bases from J, leaving 6 bases between. The CDR3 runs 13 residues. Written as DNA, the CDR3 is TGTGCCAGCAGTTTCAGGGACACAGATACGCAGTATTTT. This encodes CASSFRDTDTQYF.

The DNA of the CDR3 is TGCAGCGTTGAAAACGGGTTGAACACTGAAGCTTTCTTT. Protein sequence: CSVENGLNTEAFF. This chain connects TRBV29-1 to TRBJ1-1; D is undetermined. CDR1 and CDR2 (germline): SQVTM, ANQGSEA. This CDR3 has 13 residues. V was shortened by 2 bases and J by 0 bases, with 7 bases between the two germline ends. Filled out from reference TRBV29-1 and TRBJ1-1, the complete variable domain reads SAVISQKPSRDICQRGTSLTIQCQVDSQVTMMFWYRQQPGQSLTLIATANQGSEATYESGFVIDKFPISRPNLTFSTLTVSNMSPEDSSIYLCSVENGLNTEAFFGQGTRLTVV.

The chain links TRBV2 to TRBJ1-6; 7 bases agree with TRBD1. The CDR3 contains 14 residues. CDR1 is SNHLY and CDR2 is FYNNEI in the germline V gene. V trimming: 6 bases; J trimming: 7 bases; junction bases outside the gene matches: 6. CDR3 sequence: CASRPGTANSPLHF. The CDR3 DNA sequence: TGTGCCAGCAGACCTGGGACAGCAAATTCACCCCTCCACTTT.

This chain links TRBV9 with TRBJ1-4, with D maybe TRBD1 (5 bases). The V and J ends lost 2 bases and 4 bases respectively, with 12 bases between them. Germline CDR1 reads SGDLS; CDR2 reads YYNGEE. The CDR3 has 15 amino acids. CDR3 in amino acids: CASSVGRDGNEKLFF. The CDR3 DNA reads as TGTGCCAGCAGCGTCGGCAGGGATGGTAATGAAAAACTGTTTTTT.

The chain has TRBV5-1 and TRBJ2-3; D could derive from TRBD1 or TRBD2 (5 bases each). V was pared by 3 bases and J by 6 bases, with 17 bases between. This CDR3 is 15 amino acids long. Germline CDR1 and CDR2: SGHRS and YFSETQ. The CDR3 DNA sequence: TGCGCCAGCAGCTCCGGGACGCCGGGTGAGGATACGCAGTATTTT. This gives the protein CASSSGTPGEDTQYF.

The V and J genes are TRBV7-2 and TRBJ1-2; D is ambiguous. V lost 5 bases to trimming and J lost 3 bases, with 10 bases between them. Germline values: CDR1 SGHTA, CDR2 FQGNSA. The CDR3 has 13 amino acids. The CDR3 DNA follows: TGTGCCAGCAGCCCGGGTCGCCACTATGGCTACACCTTC. This encodes CASSPGRHYGYTF.

The chain combines TRBV6-6 with TRBJ2-5, with D possibly TRBD2 on 6 matching bases. The V and J ends lost 0 bases and 5 bases respectively, with 13 bases between them. Germline assignment: CDR1 MNHNY and CDR2 SVGAGI (reference sequence). This CDR3 has 15 amino acids. The CDR3 sequence: CASSYSSPGGETQYF. As DNA, the CDR3 is TGTGCCAGCAGTTACTCCAGCCCCGGAGGGGAGACCCAGTACTTC.

The chain links TRBV28 to TRBJ2-3; 10 bases match TRBD2. Germline V lookup: CDR1 MDHEN, CDR2 SYDVKM. The CDR3 covers 14 residues. J gave up 2 bases and V 8 bases, and 4 bases lay outside the gene matches. CDR3 sequence (DNA): TGTGCCAGCCAAGCGGGGGGGCCCACAGATACGCAGTATTTT. Its protein product is CASQAGGPTDTQYF.

The rearrangement links TRBV7-9 to TRBJ1-3; D gene uncertain. The CDR3 totals 15 residues. V lost 6 bases, J lost 0 bases, and 12 bases lay in between. Germline-derived CDR1 and CDR2 are SEHNR and FQNEAQ (reference sequence). CDR3 sequence: CASRPPFRSGNTIYF. The CDR3, as DNA: TGTGCCAGCAGACCGCCGTTTCGCTCTGGAAACACCATATATTTT.

This sequence joins TRBV28 and TRBJ2-1; 11 bases align to TRBD2. Germline CDR1 and CDR2: MDHEN and SYDVKM. The junction had 2 bases not matched to a gene; V was cut back by 4 bases and J by 3 bases. The CDR3 runs to 15 residues. The CDR3 DNA follows: TGTGCCAGCAGTTCTAGCGGGGGGTTCTACAATGAGCAGTTCTTC. It specifies CASSSSGGFYNEQFF.